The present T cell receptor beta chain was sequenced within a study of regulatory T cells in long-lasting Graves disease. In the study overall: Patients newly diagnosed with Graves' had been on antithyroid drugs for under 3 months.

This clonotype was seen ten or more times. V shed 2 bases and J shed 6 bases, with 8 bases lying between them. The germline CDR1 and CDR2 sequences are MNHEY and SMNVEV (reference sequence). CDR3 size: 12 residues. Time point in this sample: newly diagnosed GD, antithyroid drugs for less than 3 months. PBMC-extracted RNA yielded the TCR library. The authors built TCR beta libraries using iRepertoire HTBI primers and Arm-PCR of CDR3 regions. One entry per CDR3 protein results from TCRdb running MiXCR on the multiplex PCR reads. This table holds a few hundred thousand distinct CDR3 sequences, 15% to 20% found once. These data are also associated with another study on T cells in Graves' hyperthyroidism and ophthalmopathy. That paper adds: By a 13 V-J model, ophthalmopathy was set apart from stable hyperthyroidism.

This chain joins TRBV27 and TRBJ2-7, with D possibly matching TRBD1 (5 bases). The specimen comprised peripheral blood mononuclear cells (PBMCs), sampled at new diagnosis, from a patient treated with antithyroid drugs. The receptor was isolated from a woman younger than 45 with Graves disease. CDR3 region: CASSLTGAEQYF. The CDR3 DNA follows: TGTGCCAGCAGTTTAACAGGCGCCGAGCAGTACTTC.